This T cell receptor (beta chain) was identified in a study of T cell repertoires in cytomegalovirus infection (dated by TCRdb to between 2018 and 2021). For the study in its entirety: The HLA type of each donor mattered for the analysis, because public TCR beta signatures pointed to carriage of CMV infection along with the matching HLA type. What the research found in general, with its limitations: In both this cohort and an independent 352-donor cohort, the cumulative frequency of public TCR beta family members distinguished carriers of CMV infection plus the relevant HLA type. The ex vivo response was dominated by HLA-C-restricted CMV-specific TCR beta clonotypes, which also provided the single most frequent clonotype in two of eight donors.

This clonotype came up a few times. Its antigen has not been determined. No much larger clone exists at a distance of one base, and base qualities are not known. The instrument was an Illumina HiSeq 1500. TCRdb cleaned the public reads at Q25 with fastp, built clones with MiXCR and kept in-frame beta chains. Each entry is one CDR3 protein sequence, shown with its most common DNA and genes. This sample is represented by around 550,000 distinct CDR3 sequences; around 27% of them were singletons. About 13% of the sample is in the top ten clones. The sequencing sample was made of PBMCs. The receptor was derived from a human donor in good health (CMV status not recorded). Some clones in this sample may be carry-over from other donors' samples.

The CDR3 region: CASSSGLRQTQYF. The DNA sequence follows: TGTGCCAGCAGCTCCGGACTTCGACAGACCCAGTACTTC. The chain employs TRBV12-3 or TRBV12-4 and TRBJ2-5; a tentative D match to TRBD2 spans 5 bases. From the cysteine through the phenylalanine, the CDR3 covers 13 amino acids. Of all the DNA, just the CDR3 is kept, 39 bases in frame from base 1. Cut back by 6 bases and 6 bases, the V and J ends lie 14 bases apart.